This TCR beta chain comes out of a study of CD8 T cells in ankylosing spondylitis. Study-wide findings and caveats: Clones linked to disease were reported to show significant enrichment in matched ankylosing spondylitis synovial fluid.

The authors made TCR beta libraries by quantitative 5'-RACE with molecular barcodes. Using its own MiXCR run on the 5' RACE reads, TCRdb lists one record per CDR3 protein. In the table there are about 130,000 distinct CDR3 sequences, roughly an eighth of which are singletons. The germline V gene has CDR1 SGHRS and CDR2 YFSETQ. CDR3 length: 15 amino acids. V was pared by 4 bases and J by 4 bases, with 17 bases between. This clonotype was seen a handful of times. Its target is not known. The origin of this receptor is a female donor with ankylosing spondylitis or in good health (not recorded which). Material for sequencing was blood, either unsorted or a sorted T cell fraction (not recorded which). The rearrangement links TRBV5-1 to TRBJ1-2, with D maybe TRBD1 (5 bases). The CDR3 region is CASSLGRRGTYGYTF. CDR3 in DNA: TGCGCCAGCAGCCTCGGGAGAAGGGGCACCTATGGCTACACCTTC.